This T cell receptor (beta chain) originates from a study of T cell changes during pregnancy in multiple sclerosis. Trimming left V 4 bases short and J 4 bases short, with 7 bases between. CDR3 length: 12 residues. CDR1 is SGHTA, CDR2 FQGNSA, per germline. Measured with immunoSEQ multiplex PCR; TCRdb has only the in-frame clones, and not every one. The table has roughly 43,000 clones, nearly 90% seen once. The sequence came from a female donor with multiple sclerosis, enrolled in a pregnancy study. The rearrangement joins TRBV7-2 to TRBJ2-5, with D possibly TRBD2 on 5 matching bases. Sequenced material: CD4+ T cells from peripheral blood mononuclear cells, taken after pregnancy. The CDR3 sequence is CASSSSPETQYF. DNA of the CDR3: TGTGCCAGCAGCTCTAGCCCAGAGACCCAGTACTTC.